A single sample gave rise to the 21 T cell receptor beta chains below, sequenced in a study of OX40 agonist ivuxolimab in advanced cancers. TCRdb keeps only in-frame clones here, not all; method: immunoSEQ multiplex PCR. Of some 96,000 clones in the sample, about 89% were seen once. Source: CD4+ or CD8+ T cells sorted from blood, taken in a trial of the OX40 agonist ivuxolimab. These receptors were taken from an adult with an advanced solid tumor such as melanoma, head and neck, liver or kidney cancer.

This clone has only one observation. The junction and the germline gene differ at one end; a read error may be behind it. The CDR3 DNA is TGTGCCAGCAGAGACCTCAGGGGGGTGAACACTGAAACTTTCTTT. It codes for CASRDLRGVNTETFF. The rearrangement uses TRBV6-1 and TRBJ1-1, with 7 bases lining up with TRBD1. CDR1 MNHNS and CDR2 SASEGT come from the germline V gene. The CDR3 extends over 15 amino acids.

The chain uses TRBV27 and TRBJ2-7, with D perhaps given as TRBD1 or TRBD2 (5 bases each). V was shortened by 2 bases and J by 6 bases, with 23 bases between the two germline ends. The germline V gene has CDR1 MNHEY and CDR2 SMNVEV (reference sequence). The CDR3 totals 17 residues. CDR3 bases: TGTGCCAGCAGTTTAAGGGACGGCCGAGCAGGTAACGGCGAGCAGTACTTC. Translating gives CASSLRDGRAGNGEQYF.

V usage is TRBV4-2 and J usage is TRBJ2-7; 7 bases fit TRBD2. CDR1 is LGHNA, CDR2 YNFKEQ, per germline. This CDR3 comprises 15 residues. The junction had 8 bases not matched to a gene; V was cut back by 4 bases and J by 2 bases. In DNA form, the CDR3 reads TGTGCCAGCAGCCGAGAACTAGCGCCGGCCTACGAGCAGTACTTC. Translated, it gives CASSRELAPAYEQYF.

The J gene is TRBJ2-1, the V gene TRBV18; D is possibly TRBD2 (6 bases). Trimming shortened V by 3 bases and J by 2 bases, and 11 bases separated the two germline ends. The germline gives CDR1 KGHSH, CDR2 LQKENI. CDR3 length equals 15 residues. CDR3 residues: CASSPWRATYNEQFF. The CDR3 DNA sequence: TGTGCCAGCTCACCTTGGAGGGCCACCTACAATGAGCAGTTCTTC.

This chain connects TRBV5-1 to TRBJ2-2; no clear D gene. Germline V gives CDR1 SGHRS, CDR2 YFSETQ. The V and J ends lost 4 bases and 3 bases respectively, with 13 bases between them. The CDR3 has 15 amino acids. For the CDR3, the DNA is TGCGCCAGCAGCGGGTTGGCTCGAGACACCGGGGAGCTGTTTTTT. It codes for CASSGLARDTGELFF.

V and J are TRBV19 and TRBJ1-1; D is perhaps TRBD1 (6 bases). Germline values: CDR1 LNHDA, CDR2 SQIVND (reference sequence). V lost 5 bases and J 1 base, leaving 8 bases between the germline ends. CDR3 size: 13 residues. The CDR3, as DNA: TGTGCCAGTAGTGCGACAGGGAACACTGAAGCTTTCTTT. Translation: CASSATGNTEAFF.

The chain uses TRBV20-1 and TRBJ2-1; maybe TRBD1 (5 bases). The CDR3 runs to 11 residues. Germline V gene lookup returns CDR1 DFQATT and CDR2 SNEGSKA (reference sequence). V shed 5 bases and J shed 12 bases, with 14 bases lying between them. This CDR3 reads CSAFLWGPQFF. For the CDR3, the DNA is TGCAGTGCTTTTCTATGGGGCCCGCAGTTCTTC.

V is TRBV6-6 and J is TRBJ1-1; 7 bases line up with TRBD1. The CDR3 length is 14 residues. V lost 6 bases to trimming and J lost 4 bases; unmatched junction nucleotides: 8. Germline CDR1 MNHNY, CDR2 SVGAGI (reference sequence). DNA for the CDR3: TGTGCCAGCAGAAAACAGGGGCGGGGCACTGAAGCTTTCTTT. It codes for CASRKQGRGTEAFF.

The genes are TRBV11-2 and TRBJ1-6, with D hard to call. Trimming removed 3 bases at V and 2 bases at J, with 11 bases between. Germline V lookup: CDR1 SGHAT, CDR2 FQNNGV. This CDR3 is 16 amino acids long. The CDR3 spells CASSFPQSTYNSPLHF. The CDR3 coding sequence is TGTGCCAGCAGCTTTCCTCAGAGCACCTATAATTCACCCCTCCACTTT.

V and J are TRBV6-1 and TRBJ2-7, with TRBD1 identical over 7 bases. The CDR3 is made up of 13 amino acids. V was pared by 1 base and J by 4 bases, with 1 base of the junction left unmatched. CDR1 and CDR2 (germline): MNHNS, SASEGT. For the CDR3, the DNA is TGTGCCAGCAGTGAAGGGGGACAGTACGAGCAGTACTTC. It codes for CASSEGGQYEQYF.

The chain recombines TRBV5-1 with TRBJ1-1, with 7 bases matching TRBD1. The CDR3 loop spans 15 amino acids. Germline V gene lookup returns CDR1 SGHRS and CDR2 YFSETQ. V was clipped by 4 bases and J by 5 bases; unmatched bases: 11. Here the CDR3 DNA reads TGCGCCAGCAGCAATACTGGAACAGGGGCAACTGAAGCTTTCTTT. As protein: CASSNTGTGATEAFF.

The chain uses TRBV19 and TRBJ2-3; 7 bases match TRBD1. This CDR3 has 17 amino acids. In germline, CDR1 is LNHDA, CDR2 SQIVND (reference sequence). Trimming removed 5 bases from V and 1 base from J; junction bases left unmatched: 12. CDR3 in DNA: TGTGCCAGTAGTGCTCGAGAGGGGGCGCCTGGCACAGATACGCAGTATTTT. Translating gives CASSAREGAPGTDTQYF. The full variable domain, rest sourced from reference TRBV19 and TRBJ2-3, is DGGITQSPKYLFRKEGQNVTLSCEQNLNHDAMYWYRQDPGQGLRLIYYSQIVNDFQKGDIAEGYSVSREKKESFPLTVTSAQKNPTAFYLCASSAREGAPGTDTQYFGPGTRLTVL.

The gene calls are TRBV18 and TRBJ2-1; no firm D call. Germline loops: CDR1 KGHSH, CDR2 LQKENI. The CDR3 has 13 amino acids. Deletions cut 3 bases from V and 5 bases from J, with 8 bases between. The CDR3 DNA reads as TGTGCCAGCTCACCGCTGGAGAACAATGAGCAGTTCTTC. Encoded protein: CASSPLENNEQFF.

This chain uses TRBV10-2 with TRBJ1-1; D gene uncertain. The V end lost 4 bases, the J end lost 0 bases, and 12 bases lay between the germline ends. CDR1 is WSHSY and CDR2 is SAAADI in the germline V gene. The CDR3 extends over 15 amino acids. The CDR3 is CASSVPIGMNTEAFF. DNA of the CDR3: TGCGCCAGCAGTGTCCCTATCGGTATGAACACTGAAGCTTTCTTT.

The rearrangement joins TRBV5-1 to TRBJ1-2; no firm D call. This CDR3 is built from 14 residues. Germline V CDR1 and CDR2: SGHRS, YFSETQ. Trimming took off 0 bases at V and 8 bases at J, with 14 bases between the two ends. The CDR3 loop is CASSLASAGGGYTF. DNA for the CDR3: TGCGCCAGCAGCTTGGCCTCGGCAGGCGGGGGCTACACCTTC.

The J gene is TRBJ2-7, the V gene TRBV5-6; TRBD2 is a possible D gene (7 bases). Trimming shortened V by 0 bases and J by 2 bases, and 12 bases separated the two germline ends. The CDR3 is 15 residues long. Looked up from germline, CDR1 is SGHDT and CDR2 is YYEEEE. As DNA, the CDR3 is TGTGCCAGCAGCTTGGCCGGAGGGGGGGCCTACGAGCAGTACTTC. Encoded protein: CASSLAGGGAYEQYF. Combining the CDR3 with reference TRBV5-6 and TRBJ2-7 gives the whole variable domain DAGVTQSPTHLIKTRGQQVTLRCSPKSGHDTVSWYQQALGQGPQFIFQYYEEEERQRGNFPDRFSGHQFPNYSSELNVNALLLGDSALYLCASSLAGGGAYEQYFGPGTRLTVT.

This CDR3 reads CASSLTGLEAFF. In DNA, the CDR3 is TGTGCCAGCAGCTTGACAGGACTTGAAGCTTTCTTT. This chain uses TRBV5-5 with TRBJ1-1; weak D call: TRBD1 (5 bases). In germline, CDR1 is SGHKS, CDR2 YYEKEE (reference sequence). The CDR3 contains 12 residues. Trimming pared 1 base from V and 7 bases from J, leaving 8 bases between. Full variable domain (missing parts from reference TRBV5-5 and TRBJ1-1): DAGVTQSPTHLIKTRGQQVTLRCSPISGHKSVSWYQQVLGQGPQFIFQYYEKEERGRGNFPDRFSARQFPNYSSELNVNALLLGDSALYLCASSLTGLEAFFGQGTRLTVV.

The gene calls are TRBV5-1 and TRBJ2-4; 12 bases map to TRBD2. Germline trimming cut 1 base from V and 1 base from J; bases unmatched to any gene: 9. CDR1 is SGHRS, CDR2 YFSETQ, per germline. The CDR3 has 19 residues. CDR3 protein: CASSLFLGLAGGAKNIQYF. The CDR3 coding sequence is TGCGCCAGCAGCTTGTTTCTGGGACTAGCGGGCGGGGCCAAAAACATTCAGTACTTC. Supplemented by reference TRBV5-1 and TRBJ2-4, the full variable domain reads KAGVTQTPRYLIKTRGQQVTLSCSPISGHRSVSWYQQTPGQGLQFLFEYFSETQRNKGNFPGRFSGRQFSNSRSEMNVSTLELGDSALYLCASSLFLGLAGGAKNIQYFGAGTRLSVL.

V is TRBV6-6 and J is TRBJ2-1; TRBD1 might be the D (6 bases). The CDR3 covers 13 residues. Trimming cost V 6 bases and J 5 bases, with 11 bases left between them. The V gene's germline CDR1 is MNHNY and CDR2 SVGAGI (reference sequence). The CDR3 DNA is TGTGCCAGCAGACCCAGGACAGACAATGAGCAGTTCTTC. Translated: CASRPRTDNEQFF.

The J gene is TRBJ2-5, the V gene TRBV6-4, with D maybe TRBD2 (5 bases). This CDR3 is built from 20 residues. Looked up from germline, CDR1 is MRHNA and CDR2 is SNTAGT. Deletions cut 1 base from V and 2 bases from J, with 26 bases between. The CDR3 spells CASSDFVETTTILGQETQYF. The CDR3 DNA is TGTGCCAGCAGTGACTTCGTTGAGACCACGACTATTCTCGGTCAAGAGACCCAGTACTTC.

The J gene is TRBJ1-2, the V gene TRBV5-6; a possible D gene is TRBD1 (6 bases). CDR1 is SGHDT, CDR2 YYEEEE, per germline. The CDR3 runs to 14 residues. V shed 6 bases and J shed 4 bases, with 16 bases lying between them. In DNA form, the CDR3 reads TGTGCCAGCACCACACCTAACAGGGCCTATGGCTACACCTTC. This sequence encodes CASTTPNRAYGYTF.